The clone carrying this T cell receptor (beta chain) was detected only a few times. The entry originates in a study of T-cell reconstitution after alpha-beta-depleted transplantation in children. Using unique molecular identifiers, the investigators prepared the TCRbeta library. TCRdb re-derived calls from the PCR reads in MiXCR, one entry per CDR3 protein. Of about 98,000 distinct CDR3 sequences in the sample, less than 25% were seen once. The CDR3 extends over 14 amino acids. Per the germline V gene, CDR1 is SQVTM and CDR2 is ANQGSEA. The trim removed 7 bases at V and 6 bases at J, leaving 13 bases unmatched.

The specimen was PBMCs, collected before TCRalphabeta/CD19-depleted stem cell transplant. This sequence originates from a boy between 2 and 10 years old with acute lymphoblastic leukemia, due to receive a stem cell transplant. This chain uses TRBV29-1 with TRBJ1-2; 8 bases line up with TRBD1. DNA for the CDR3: TGCAGCGCAACAGGGGGGACTCGAGGCGATGGCTACACCTTC. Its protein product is CSATGGTRGDGYTF.